This TCR beta chain was recovered during a study of T cells in Graves' hyperthyroidism and ophthalmopathy. The ends were cut back, 4 bases at V and 0 bases at J, with 10 bases in the middle. Germline CDR1 is GTSNPN and CDR2 is SVGIG (reference sequence). The CDR3 totals 14 residues. Notes on the study in general: Most thyroid clonotypes that were expanded above 0.001 also turned up in blood.

What was amplified from RNA transcripts were TCR beta CDR3 regions. A first-round RT-PCR of the TCR CDR3 used the HTBI primer set. TCRdb itself ran the multiplex PCR reads through MiXCR, one entry per CDR3 protein. The sample consists of about 560,000 distinct CDR3 sequences, over 15% of them appearing once. This clonotype was seen at least ten times. Antigen: not known. The receptor was isolated from a woman aged 18-29 years with Graves' hyperthyroidism. The rearrangement uses TRBV30 and TRBJ2-1; D is uncertain. The sample consisted of blood. The CDR3 loop is CAWKRASSYNEQFF. DNA for the CDR3: TGTGCCTGGAAAAGGGCTAGCTCCTACAATGAGCAGTTCTTC. Using reference TRBV30 and TRBJ2-1 for the parts outside the CDR3, the full variable domain is SQTIHQWPATLVQPVGSPLSLECTVEGTSNPNLYWYRQAAGRGLQLLFYSVGIGQISSEVPQNLSASRPQDRQFILSSKKLLLSDSGFYLCAWKRASSYNEQFFGPGTRLTVL.